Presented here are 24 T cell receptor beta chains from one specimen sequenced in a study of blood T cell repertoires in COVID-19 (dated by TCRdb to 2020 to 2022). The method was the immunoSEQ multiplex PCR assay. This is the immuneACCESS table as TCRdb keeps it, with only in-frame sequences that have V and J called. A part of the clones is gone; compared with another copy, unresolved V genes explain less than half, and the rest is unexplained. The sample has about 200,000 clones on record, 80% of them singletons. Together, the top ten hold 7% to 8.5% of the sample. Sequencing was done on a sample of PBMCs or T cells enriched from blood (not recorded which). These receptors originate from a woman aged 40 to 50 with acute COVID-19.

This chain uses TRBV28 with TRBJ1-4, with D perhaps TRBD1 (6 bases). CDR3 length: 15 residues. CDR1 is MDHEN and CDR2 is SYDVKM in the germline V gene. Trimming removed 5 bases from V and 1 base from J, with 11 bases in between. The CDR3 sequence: CASSQPRGTNEKLFF. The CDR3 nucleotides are TGTGCCAGCAGTCAGCCCAGGGGAACTAATGAAAAACTGTTTTTT.

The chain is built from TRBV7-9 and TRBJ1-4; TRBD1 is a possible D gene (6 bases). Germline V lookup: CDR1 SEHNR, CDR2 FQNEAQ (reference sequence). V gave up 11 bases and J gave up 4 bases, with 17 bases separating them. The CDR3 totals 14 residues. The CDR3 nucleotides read TGTGCCGTAGGCGGGGGGCGGATTAATGAAAAACTGTTTTTT. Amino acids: CAVGGGRINEKLFF.

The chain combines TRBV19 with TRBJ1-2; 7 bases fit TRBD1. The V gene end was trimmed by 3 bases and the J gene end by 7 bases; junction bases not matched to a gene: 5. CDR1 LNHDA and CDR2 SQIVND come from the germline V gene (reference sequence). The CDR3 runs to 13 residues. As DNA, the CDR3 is TGTGCCAGTAGTATTGGGACAGTGGGTGGCTACACCTTC. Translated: CASSIGTVGGYTF.

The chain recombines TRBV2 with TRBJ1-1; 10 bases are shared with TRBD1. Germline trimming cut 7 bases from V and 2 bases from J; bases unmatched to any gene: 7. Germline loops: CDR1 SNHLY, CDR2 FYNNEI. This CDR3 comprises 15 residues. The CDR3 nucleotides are TGTGCCAGCAATGAGCGGGACAGGGGAAACACTGAAGCTTTCTTT. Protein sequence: CASNERDRGNTEAFF.

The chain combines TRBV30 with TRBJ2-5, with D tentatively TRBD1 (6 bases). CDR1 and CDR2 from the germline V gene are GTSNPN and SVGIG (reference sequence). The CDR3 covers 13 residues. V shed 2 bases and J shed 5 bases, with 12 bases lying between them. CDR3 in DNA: TGTGCCTGGAGTAAGGGACAACCGGAGACCCAGTACTTC. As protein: CAWSKGQPETQYF.

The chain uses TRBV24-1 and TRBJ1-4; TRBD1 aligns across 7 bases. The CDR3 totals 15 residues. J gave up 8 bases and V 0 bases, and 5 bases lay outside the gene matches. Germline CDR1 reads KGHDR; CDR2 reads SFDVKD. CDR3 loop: CATSDLTGEGEKLFF. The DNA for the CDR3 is TGTGCCACCAGTGATTTGACAGGGGAAGGCGAAAAACTGTTTTTT.

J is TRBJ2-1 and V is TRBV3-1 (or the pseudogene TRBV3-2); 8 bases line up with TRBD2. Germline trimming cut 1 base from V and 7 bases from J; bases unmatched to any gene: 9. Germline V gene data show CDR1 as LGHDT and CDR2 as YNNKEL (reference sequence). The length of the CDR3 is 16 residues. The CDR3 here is CASSQGSAGVGNEQFF. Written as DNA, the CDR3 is TGTGCCAGCAGCCAAGGTTCAGCGGGAGTTGGGAATGAGCAGTTCTTC.

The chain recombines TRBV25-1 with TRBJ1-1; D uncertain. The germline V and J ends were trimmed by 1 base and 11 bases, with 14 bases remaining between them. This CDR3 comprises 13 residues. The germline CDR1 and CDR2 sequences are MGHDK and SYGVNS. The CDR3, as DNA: TGTGCCAGCAGTGAATTTGGTGAGGGCTCCGCTTTCTTT. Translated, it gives CASSEFGEGSAFF.

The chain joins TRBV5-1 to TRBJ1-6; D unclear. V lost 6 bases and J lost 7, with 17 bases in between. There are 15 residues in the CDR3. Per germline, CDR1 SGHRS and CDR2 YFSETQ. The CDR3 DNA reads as TGCGCCAGCACGCCAGGCAGTCACGCAAATTCACCCCTCCACTTT. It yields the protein CASTPGSHANSPLHF. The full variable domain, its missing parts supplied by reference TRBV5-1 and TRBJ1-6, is KAGVTQTPRYLIKTRGQQVTLSCSPISGHRSVSWYQQTPGQGLQFLFEYFSETQRNKGNFPGRFSGRQFSNSRSEMNVSTLELGDSALYLCASTPGSHANSPLHFGNGTRLTVT.

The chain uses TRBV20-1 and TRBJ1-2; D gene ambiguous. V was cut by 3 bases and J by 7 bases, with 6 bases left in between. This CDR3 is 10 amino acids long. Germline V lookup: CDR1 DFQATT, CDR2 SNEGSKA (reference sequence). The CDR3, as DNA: TGCAGTGCTAGGGGCGTTGGCTACACCTTC. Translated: CSARGVGYTF.

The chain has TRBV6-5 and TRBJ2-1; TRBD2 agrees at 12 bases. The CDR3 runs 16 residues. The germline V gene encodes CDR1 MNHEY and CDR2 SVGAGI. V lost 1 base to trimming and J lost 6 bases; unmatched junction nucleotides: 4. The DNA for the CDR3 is TGTGCCAGCAGTTACTTGCTAGCGGGGGGGGTCAATGAGCAGTTCTTC. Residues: CASSYLLAGGVNEQFF.

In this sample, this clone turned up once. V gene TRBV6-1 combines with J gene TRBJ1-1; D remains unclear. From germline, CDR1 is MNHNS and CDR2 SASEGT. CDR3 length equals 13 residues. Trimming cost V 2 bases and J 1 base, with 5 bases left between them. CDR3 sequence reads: CASSELANTEAFF. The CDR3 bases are TGTGCCAGCAGTGAATTGGCGAACACTGAAGCTTTCTTT.

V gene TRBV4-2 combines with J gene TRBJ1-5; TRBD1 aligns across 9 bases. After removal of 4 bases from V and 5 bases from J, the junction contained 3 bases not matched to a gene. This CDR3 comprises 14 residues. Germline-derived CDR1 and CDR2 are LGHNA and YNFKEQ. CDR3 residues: CASSLRTGDQPQHF. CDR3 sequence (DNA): TGTGCCAGCAGCCTGAGGACAGGGGATCAGCCCCAGCATTTT.

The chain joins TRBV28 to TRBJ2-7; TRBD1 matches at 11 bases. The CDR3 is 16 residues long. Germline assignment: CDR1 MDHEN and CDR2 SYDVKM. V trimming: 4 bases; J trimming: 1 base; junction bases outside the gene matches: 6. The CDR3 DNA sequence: TGTGCCAGCAGTTCTCCGGGACAGGGGGGATCCTACGAGCAGTACTTC. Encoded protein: CASSSPGQGGSYEQYF.

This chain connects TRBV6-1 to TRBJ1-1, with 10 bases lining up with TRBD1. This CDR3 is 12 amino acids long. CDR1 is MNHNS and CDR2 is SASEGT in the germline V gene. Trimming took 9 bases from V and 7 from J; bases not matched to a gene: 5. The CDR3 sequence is CASKTGGFEAFF. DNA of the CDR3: TGTGCCAGTAAGACAGGGGGCTTTGAAGCTTTCTTT.

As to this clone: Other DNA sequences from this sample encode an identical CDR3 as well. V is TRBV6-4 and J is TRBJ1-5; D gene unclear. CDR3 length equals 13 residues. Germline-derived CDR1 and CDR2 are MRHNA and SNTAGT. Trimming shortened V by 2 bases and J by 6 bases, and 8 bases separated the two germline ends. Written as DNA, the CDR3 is TGTGCCAGCAGTGACGAGGTCGGTCAGCCCCAGCATTTT. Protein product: CASSDEVGQPQHF.

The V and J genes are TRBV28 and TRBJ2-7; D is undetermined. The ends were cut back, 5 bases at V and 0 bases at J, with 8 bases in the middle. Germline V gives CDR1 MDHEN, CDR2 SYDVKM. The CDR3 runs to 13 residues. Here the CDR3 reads CASSNSFSYEQYF. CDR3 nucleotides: TGTGCCAGCAGTAATTCATTCTCCTACGAGCAGTACTTC.

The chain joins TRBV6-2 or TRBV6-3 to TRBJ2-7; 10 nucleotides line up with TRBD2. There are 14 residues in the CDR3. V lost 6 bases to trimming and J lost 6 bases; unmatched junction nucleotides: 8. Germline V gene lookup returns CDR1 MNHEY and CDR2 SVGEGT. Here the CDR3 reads CASSPQAGGLEQYF. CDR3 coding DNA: TGTGCCAGCAGCCCTCAAGCGGGAGGGCTCGAGCAGTACTTC.

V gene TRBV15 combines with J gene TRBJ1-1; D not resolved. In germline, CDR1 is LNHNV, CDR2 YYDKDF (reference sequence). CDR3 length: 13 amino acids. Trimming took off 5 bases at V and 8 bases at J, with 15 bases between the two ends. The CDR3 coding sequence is TGTGCCACCAGCCCCCGCTTCCGGGAAGAAGCTTTCTTT. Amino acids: CATSPRFREEAFF.

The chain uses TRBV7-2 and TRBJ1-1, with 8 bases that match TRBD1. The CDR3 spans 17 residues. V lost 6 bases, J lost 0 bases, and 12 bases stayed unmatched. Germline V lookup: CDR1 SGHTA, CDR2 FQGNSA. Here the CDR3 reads CASRVTGGHVLNTEAFF. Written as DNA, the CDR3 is TGTGCCAGCAGGGTTACAGGGGGTCATGTTCTGAACACTGAAGCTTTCTTT.

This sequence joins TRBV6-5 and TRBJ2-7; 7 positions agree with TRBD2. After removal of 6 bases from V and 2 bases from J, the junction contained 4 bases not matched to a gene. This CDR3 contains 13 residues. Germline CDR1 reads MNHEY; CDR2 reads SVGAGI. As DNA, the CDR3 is TGTGCCAGCAGGGAGCGGGGCCCCTACGAGCAGTACTTC. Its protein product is CASRERGPYEQYF.

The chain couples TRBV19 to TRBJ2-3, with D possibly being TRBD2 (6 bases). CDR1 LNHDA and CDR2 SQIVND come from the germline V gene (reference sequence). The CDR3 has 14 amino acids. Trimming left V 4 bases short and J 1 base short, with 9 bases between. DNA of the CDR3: TGTGCCAGTAGTAGGTCTAGCGGCACAGATACGCAGTATTTT. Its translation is CASSRSSGTDTQYF. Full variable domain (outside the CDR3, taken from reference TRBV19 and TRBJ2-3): DGGITQSPKYLFRKEGQNVTLSCEQNLNHDAMYWYRQDPGQGLRLIYYSQIVNDFQKGDIAEGYSVSREKKESFPLTVTSAQKNPTAFYLCASSRSSGTDTQYFGPGTRLTVL.

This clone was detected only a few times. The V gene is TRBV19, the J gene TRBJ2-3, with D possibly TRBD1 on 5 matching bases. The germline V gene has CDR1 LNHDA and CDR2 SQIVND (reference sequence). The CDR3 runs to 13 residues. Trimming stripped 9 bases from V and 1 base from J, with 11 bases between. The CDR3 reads CASQGKGTDTQYF. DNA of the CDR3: TGTGCCAGCCAGGGAAAAGGCACAGATACGCAGTATTTT.

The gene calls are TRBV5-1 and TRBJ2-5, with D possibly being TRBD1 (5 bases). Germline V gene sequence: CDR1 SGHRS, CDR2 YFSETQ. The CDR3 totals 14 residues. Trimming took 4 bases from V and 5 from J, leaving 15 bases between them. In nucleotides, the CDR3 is TGCGCCAGCAGCCTTACCTCCCCAGGGGAGACCCAGTACTTC. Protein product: CASSLTSPGETQYF.